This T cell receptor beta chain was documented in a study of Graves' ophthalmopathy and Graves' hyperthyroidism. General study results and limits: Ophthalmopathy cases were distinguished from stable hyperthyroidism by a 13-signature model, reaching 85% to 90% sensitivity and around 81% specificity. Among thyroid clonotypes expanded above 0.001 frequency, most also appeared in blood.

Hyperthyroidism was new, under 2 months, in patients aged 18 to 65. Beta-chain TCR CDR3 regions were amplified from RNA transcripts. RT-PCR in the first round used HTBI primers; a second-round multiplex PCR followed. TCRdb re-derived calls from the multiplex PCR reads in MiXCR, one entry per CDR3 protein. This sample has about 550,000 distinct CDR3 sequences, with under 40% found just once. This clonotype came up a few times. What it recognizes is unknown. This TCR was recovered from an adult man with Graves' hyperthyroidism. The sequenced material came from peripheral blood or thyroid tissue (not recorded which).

CDR3 DNA sequence: TGTGCCAGAAATACAGGGGGCGATACGCAGTATTTT. It yields the protein CARNTGGDTQYF. This sequence joins TRBV2 and TRBJ2-3; 9 bases map to TRBD1. Trimming removed 9 bases from V and 6 bases from J; junction bases left unmatched: 4. This CDR3 contains 12 residues. Germline CDR1 and CDR2: SNHLY and FYNNEI.